Below, 3 T cell receptor beta chains from the same sample are listed, as sequenced in a study of blood T cell repertoires in COVID-19. The method was immunoSEQ multiplex PCR; TCRdb's version includes in-frame clones alone and lacks a portion of them. Of approximately 170,000 clones in the sample, less than 85% were seen once. The sequencing sample was made of PBMCs or T cells enriched from blood (not recorded which). All receptors derive from a woman in her forties or fifties who had recovered from COVID-19.

V usage is TRBV6-5 and J usage is TRBJ1-5; no reliable D call. This CDR3 has 15 residues. V dropped 5 bases and J dropped 2 bases, with 13 bases sitting between them. Germline CDR1 reads MNHEY; CDR2 reads SVGAGI. The CDR3 sequence: CASSSLGVGNQPQHF. DNA for the CDR3: TGTGCCAGCAGTAGCCTTGGAGTTGGCAATCAGCCCCAGCATTTT.

The chain couples TRBV3-1 (or the pseudogene TRBV3-2) to TRBJ2-3; 7 bases are shared with TRBD2. V gave up 4 bases and J gave up 3 bases; unmatched junction bases: 10. This CDR3 has 16 residues. Germline CDR1 reads LGHDT; CDR2 reads YNNKEL (reference sequence). The CDR3 bases are TGTGCCAGCAGCCCTCGGACTAGTCCTGTGACAGATACGCAGTATTTT. Translating it yields CASSPRTSPVTDTQYF.

The chain links TRBV21-1 to TRBJ2-7; the table names TRBD1, a call not compared with the DNA. TRBV21-1 is a known pseudogene. This CDR3 region has 14 residues. The CDR3, as DNA: TGTGCCAGGGCGACAGACAAAGCCCTCTACGAGCAGTACGTC. It translates to CARATDKALYEQYV.